This T cell receptor (beta chain) was obtained from a study of monozygotic twins with inflammatory bowel disease. Notes on this clonotype: Its antigen is undetermined.

The CDR3 consists of 15 residues. Each UMI harboured a 6-nucleotide sample barcode and was appended via template switching. TCRdb reprocessed the 5' RACE reads and reports one entry per CDR3 protein, with no DNA. This sample's table reports over 110,000 distinct CDR3 sequences. Overall study results and limits: Relative clonotype sharing with others was diminished in IBD patients versus healthy twins, particularly with disease activity. Those with IBD had lower TCRbeta diversity (inverse Simpson) than their healthy co-twins did.

The rearrangement uses TRBV12-3 or TRBV12-4 and TRBJ2-7. Sequenced material: blood. The receptor was isolated from a human donor with ulcerative colitis or Crohn's disease, or a healthy co-twin of an affected twin (not recorded which). This CDR3 reads CASSPTRQFPYEQYF.